These 4 T cell receptor beta chains share one sample of origin, sequenced in a study of T cell responses to AZD1222 COVID-19 vaccine (dated by TCRdb to about 2021). The sample's time point label is to be understood as: baseline before first vaccination. The library was produced with the immunoSEQ multiplex PCR assay. The source is immuneACCESS, and TCRdb retained only in-frame sequences with V and J called. Part of the clones is not carried over; for the studies checked, unresolved V genes explain less than half of this, and the remainder is unexplained. The sample profile shows fewer than 130,000 clones; 70% to 90% of them were found once. The ten most abundant clones make up roughly 3% of the sample. The material was peripheral blood, obtained on day 0 of AZD1222 vaccination. These receptors all stem from an adult in good health.

This clone was detected once. The V gene is TRBV7-9, the J gene TRBJ2-7; 9 bases line up with TRBD1. The CDR3 runs 18 residues. The germline gives CDR1 SEHNR, CDR2 FQNEAQ (reference sequence). Trimming cost V 1 base and J 2 bases; bases outside gene matches: 12. The CDR3 sequence is CASSLGRGSGQGPYEQYF. CDR3 nucleotides: TGTGCCAGCAGCTTAGGGCGCGGCTCGGGACAGGGCCCCTACGAGCAGTACTTC.

This clone has only one observation. The chain employs TRBV5-1 and TRBJ1-2; no reliable D call. The CDR3 extends over 13 amino acids. Trimming stripped 0 bases from V and 1 base from J, with 4 bases between. Germline V gene sequence: CDR1 SGHRS, CDR2 YFSETQ. The CDR3 protein is CASSLDSNYGYTF. CDR3 nucleotide sequence: TGCGCCAGCAGCTTGGACAGTAACTATGGCTACACCTTC.

The chain uses TRBV14 and TRBJ2-1; TRBD2 matches at 13 bases. The CDR3 is made up of 15 amino acids. The J segment lost 7 bases and the V segment lost 4 bases, leaving 4 bases of the junction unmatched. CDR1 and CDR2 from the germline V gene are SGHDN and FVKESK. The CDR3 DNA sequence: TGTGCCAGCAGCCGACCGGGACTAGCGGGAAATGAGCAGTTCTTC. Its translation: CASSRPGLAGNEQFF.

The chain uses TRBV7-3 and TRBJ2-3, with a tentative D call TRBD2 (5 bases). This CDR3 is built from 12 residues. Germline V CDR1 and CDR2: SGHTA, FQGTGA. The V gene lost 1 base and the J gene lost 8 bases, with 7 bases spanning the gap. CDR3 coding DNA: TGTGCCAGCAGCTTAAACAGCGGTACGCAGTATTTT. Its translation is CASSLNSGTQYF.